This entry lists 9 T cell receptor beta chains sequenced from one sample in a study of blood T cells in healthy people across ages. Together with a sample-barcoded 5' primer, a J-beta primer mix was included in a second PCR lasting roughly 6 to 12 cycles. TCRdb re-called the 5' RACE reads with MiXCR, one entry per CDR3 protein. The sample has more than 800,000 distinct CDR3 sequences, more than 25% seen once. Sequencing was carried out using blood. The origin of the receptors is an elderly woman in good health.

Ten or more counts support this clonotype. The chain employs TRBV3-1 and TRBJ2-1; D not resolved. This CDR3 is 12 amino acids long. The germline V and J ends were trimmed by 1 base and 6 bases, with 4 bases remaining between them. The germline CDR1 and CDR2 sequences are LGHDT and YNNKEL (reference sequence). The chain's CDR3 is CASSQVVNEQFF. In DNA, the CDR3 is TGTGCCAGCAGCCAAGTCGTCAATGAGCAGTTCTTC.

Points on this clonotype: A much larger clonotype is one base distant, so this may be a read error. The rearrangement joins TRBV25-1 to TRBJ2-7; TRBD2 might be the D (7 bases). The germline V gene encodes CDR1 MGHDK and CDR2 SYGVNS. The CDR3 covers 13 residues. V lost 9 bases and J lost 7, with 19 bases in between. As DNA, the CDR3 is TGTGCCAGGCCGGGGGGCCCAACCAATGAGCAGTACTTC. Translating it yields CARPGGPTNEQYF.

This clonotype has ten or more counts. At one boundary the junction diverges from the germline segment, which might be a read error. This chain uses TRBV7-2 with TRBJ2-5; 9 bases are a match to TRBD2. The CDR3 extends over 15 amino acids. Germline V CDR1 and CDR2: SGHTA, FQGNSA. The CDR3 region is CASSLSGGPQETQYF. The DNA of the CDR3 is TGCGCCAGCAGCCTTAGCGGGGGCCCTCAAGAGACCCAGTACTTC.

The chain links TRBV6-2 or TRBV6-3 to TRBJ1-5; 7 nucleotides match TRBD1. The J segment lost 7 bases and the V segment lost 8 bases, leaving 14 bases of the junction unmatched. In germline, CDR1 is MNHEY, CDR2 SVGEGT. CDR3 length equals 15 residues. CDR3 sequence reads: CASGFLRQGIQPQHF. CDR3 nucleotides: TGTGCCAGCGGCTTTCTTCGACAGGGAATCCAGCCCCAGCATTTT.

About this clonotype itself: A read error may explain this, as a much larger clone is one base away. The rearrangement uses TRBV6-1 and TRBJ2-7, with TRBD1 matching 7 bases. The V gene's germline CDR1 is MNHNS and CDR2 SASEGT. The CDR3 loop spans 17 amino acids. V gave up 6 bases and J gave up 7 bases; unmatched junction bases: 21. CDR3 protein: CASRKQGTLIYLNEQYF. The CDR3 nucleotides read TGTGCCAGCAGGAAACAGGGGACCCTTATTTATCTTAATGAGCAGTACTTC.

J is TRBJ2-3 and V is TRBV27; D remains unclear. Between the trimmed V and J ends, which lost 6 bases and 9 bases, there was a span of 16 bases. The CDR3 runs to 13 residues. Germline CDR1 is MNHEY and CDR2 is SMNVEV (reference sequence). CDR3 in DNA: TGTGCCAGCAGGCCACCTGTTTTCCCCACGCAGTATTTT. Translation: CASRPPVFPTQYF.

In this sample, this clonotype turned up many times. The genes are TRBV7-2 and TRBJ1-2; 7 nucleotides line up with TRBD1. V lost 2 bases to trimming and J lost 5 bases; unmatched junction nucleotides: 17. The CDR3 extends over 18 amino acids. Per germline, CDR1 SGHTA and CDR2 FQGNSA. The CDR3 region is CASSLRRDGKGAQYGYTF. Here the CDR3 DNA reads TGTGCCAGCAGCTTAAGGCGTGATGGAAAGGGGGCGCAGTATGGCTACACCTTC.

There are a few counts of this clonotype. Just one base apart from a much larger clone, this may be a read error. This chain uses TRBV5-5 with TRBJ2-1; D is ambiguous. The last part of the DNA fits TRBJ2-7 better; the J call may be wrong. The CDR3 covers 16 residues. Germline assignment: CDR1 SGHKS and CDR2 YYEKEE (reference sequence). The CDR3 sequence: CASSLAIRTSYNEQYF. In nucleotides, the CDR3 is TGTGCCAGCAGCTTGGCCATCAGGACCTCTTACAATGAGCAGTACTTC.

The table lists this clonotype with a few counts. Since a much larger clone is just one base distant, this may be a read error. The chain links TRBV7-2 to TRBJ2-5, with 8 bases lining up with TRBD2. The CDR3 runs to 15 residues. Trimming at V came to 5 bases and at J to 11 bases, leaving 16 bases not matched to a gene. CDR1 is SGHTA and CDR2 is FQGNSA in the germline V gene. The CDR3 region is CASSPVGGAASEQYF. CDR3 sequence (DNA): TGTGCCAGCAGCCCTGTCGGGGGGGCGGCGAGTGAGCAGTACTTC.